This T cell receptor beta chain emerged from a study of regulatory T cells in long-lasting Graves disease. Study findings and constraints: Between persistent patients, 2,500 to 3,500 public clonotypes were shared, exceeding the roughly 940 shared between new patients.

This clonotype was observed at least ten times. Its antigen is currently unknown. Researchers made TCR beta libraries by using iRepertoire HTBI primers and running Arm-PCR on CDR3 regions. MiXCR, run by TCRdb on the multiplex PCR reads, gives a single entry per CDR3 protein. The sample holds 530,000 or so distinct CDR3 sequences; roughly 13% are singletons and the top ten take roughly 10%. Time point in this sample: newly diagnosed GD, antithyroid drugs for less than 3 months. Making the TCR library involved RNA that had been extracted from PBMCs. This CDR3 region has 13 residues. V was cut by 3 bases and J by 6 bases, with 12 bases left in between. Per germline, CDR1 ENHRY and CDR2 SYGVKD. In addition, the sample was reused for a study of T cells in Graves' hyperthyroidism and ophthalmopathy.

Here the sequenced sample was peripheral blood mononuclear cells (PBMCs), taken at new diagnosis, from a patient treated with antithyroid drugs. The TCR was taken from a man aged 25 to 40 with Graves disease. The chain joins TRBV10-3 to TRBJ2-7, with D unclear. Written as DNA, the CDR3 is TGTGCCATCAGTGAATCACTGGAAGGCGAGCAGTACTTC. The encoded protein is CAISESLEGEQYF.